This entry describes one T cell receptor beta chain. Its cognate antigen is unknown. The germline gives CDR1 LNHDA, CDR2 SQIVND (reference sequence). The CDR3 is made up of 17 amino acids. After removal of 7 bases from V and 3 bases from J, the junction contained 14 bases not matched to a gene. Repertoires were generated with immunoSEQ multiplex PCR, while TCRdb's copy carries only in-frame clones and drops some. The table shows 72,000 or so clones, with 87% occurring only once. The sample originates from a study of OX40 agonist ivuxolimab in advanced cancers. Looking at the study overall: Aged about 20 to 80 with a mean of roughly 65 years, they were under 85% male. Study-wide results and caveats: CD4+ and CD8+ blood T cells expanded clonally by week 6 at 0.1 to 3.0 mg/kg.

The chain recombines TRBV19 with TRBJ2-1; 8 bases agree with TRBD2. The source material was CD4+ or CD8+ T cells sorted from blood, sampled in a trial of the OX40 agonist ivuxolimab. The TCR was taken from an adult with an advanced solid tumor such as melanoma, head and neck, liver or kidney cancer. The CDR3 DNA is TGTGCCAGTACCCCAGCTCCGAGCGGGAGCAGCTACAATGAGCAGTTCTTC. Translating it yields CASTPAPSGSSYNEQFF.